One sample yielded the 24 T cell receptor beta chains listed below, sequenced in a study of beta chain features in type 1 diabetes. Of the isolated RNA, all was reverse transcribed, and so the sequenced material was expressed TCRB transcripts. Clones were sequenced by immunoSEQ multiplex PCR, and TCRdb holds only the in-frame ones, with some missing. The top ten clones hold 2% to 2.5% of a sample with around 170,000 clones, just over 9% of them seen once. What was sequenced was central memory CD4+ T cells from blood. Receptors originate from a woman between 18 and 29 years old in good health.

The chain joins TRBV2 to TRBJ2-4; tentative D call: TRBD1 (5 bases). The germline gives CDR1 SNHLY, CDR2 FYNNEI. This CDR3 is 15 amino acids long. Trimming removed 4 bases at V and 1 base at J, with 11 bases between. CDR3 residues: CASSGLGQAKNIQYF. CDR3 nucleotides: TGTGCCAGCAGTGGGTTGGGGCAGGCCAAAAACATTCAGTACTTC.

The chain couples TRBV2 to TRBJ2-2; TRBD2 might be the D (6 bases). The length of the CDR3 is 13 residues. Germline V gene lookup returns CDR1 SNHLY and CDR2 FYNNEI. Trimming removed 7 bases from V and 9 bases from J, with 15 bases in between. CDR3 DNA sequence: TGTGCCAGCACCCCGGACGGGAGCAGGGAGCTGTTTTTT. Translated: CASTPDGSRELFF.

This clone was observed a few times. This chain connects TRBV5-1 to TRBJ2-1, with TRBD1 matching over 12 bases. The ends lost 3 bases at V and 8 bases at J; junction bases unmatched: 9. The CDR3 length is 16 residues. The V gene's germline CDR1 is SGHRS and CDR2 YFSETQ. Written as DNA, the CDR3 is TGCGCCAGCAGCTCCCGCCCTGGGACAGGGGGCGATGAGCAGTTCTTC. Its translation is CASSSRPGTGGDEQFF.

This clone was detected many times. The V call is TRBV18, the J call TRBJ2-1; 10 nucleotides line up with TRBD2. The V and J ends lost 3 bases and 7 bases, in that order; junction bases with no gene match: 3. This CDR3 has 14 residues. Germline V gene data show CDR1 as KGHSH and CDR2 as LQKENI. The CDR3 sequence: CASSPASGSNEQFF. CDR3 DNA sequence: TGTGCCAGCTCACCGGCTAGCGGGAGTAATGAGCAGTTCTTC. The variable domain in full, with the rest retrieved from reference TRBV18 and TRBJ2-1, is NAGVMQNPRHLVRRRGQEARLRCSPMKGHSHVYWYRQLPEEGLKFMVYLQKENIIDESGMPKERFSAEFPKEGPSILRIQQVVRGDSAAYFCASSPASGSNEQFFGPGTRLTVL.

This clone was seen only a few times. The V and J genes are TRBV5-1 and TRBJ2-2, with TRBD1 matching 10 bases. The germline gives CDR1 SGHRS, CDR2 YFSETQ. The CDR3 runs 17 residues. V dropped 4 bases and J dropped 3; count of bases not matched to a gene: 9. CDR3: CASSQGQGIGDTGELFF. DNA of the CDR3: TGCGCCAGCAGCCAGGGACAGGGGATTGGGGACACCGGGGAGCTGTTTTTT.

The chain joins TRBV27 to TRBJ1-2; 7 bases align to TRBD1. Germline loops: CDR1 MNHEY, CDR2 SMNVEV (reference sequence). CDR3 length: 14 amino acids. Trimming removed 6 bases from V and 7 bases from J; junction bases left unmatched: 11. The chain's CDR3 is CASSPAGTVVGYTF. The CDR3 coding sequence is TGTGCCAGCAGCCCCGCCGGGACAGTGGTTGGCTACACCTTC.

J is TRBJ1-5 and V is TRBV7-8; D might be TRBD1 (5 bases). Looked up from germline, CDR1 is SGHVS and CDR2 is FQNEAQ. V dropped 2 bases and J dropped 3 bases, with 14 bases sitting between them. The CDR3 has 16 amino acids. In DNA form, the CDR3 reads TGTGCCAGCAGCTTATCAGGGCCGCCCCTCAATCAGCCCCAGCATTTT. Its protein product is CASSLSGPPLNQPQHF. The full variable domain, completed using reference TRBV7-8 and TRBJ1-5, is GAGVSQSPRYKVAKRGQDVALRCDPISGHVSLFWYQQALGQGPEFLTYFQNEAQLDKSGLPSDRFFAERPEGSVSTLKIQRTQQEDSAVYLCASSLSGPPLNQPQHFGDGTRLSIL.

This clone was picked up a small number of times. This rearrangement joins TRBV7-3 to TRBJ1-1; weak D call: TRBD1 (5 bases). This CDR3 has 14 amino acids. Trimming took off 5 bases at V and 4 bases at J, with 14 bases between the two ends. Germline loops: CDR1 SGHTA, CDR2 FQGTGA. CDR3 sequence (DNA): TGTGCCAGCAGCCCGGGAGGGAGGGGCACTGAAGCTTTCTTT. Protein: CASSPGGRGTEAFF.

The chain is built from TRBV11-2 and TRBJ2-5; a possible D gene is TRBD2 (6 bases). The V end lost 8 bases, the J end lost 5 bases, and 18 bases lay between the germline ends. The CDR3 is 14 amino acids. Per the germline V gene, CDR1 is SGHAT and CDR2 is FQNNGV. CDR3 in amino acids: CASAGGAEGETQYF. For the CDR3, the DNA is TGTGCCAGCGCTGGAGGGGCGGAGGGGGAGACCCAGTACTTC.

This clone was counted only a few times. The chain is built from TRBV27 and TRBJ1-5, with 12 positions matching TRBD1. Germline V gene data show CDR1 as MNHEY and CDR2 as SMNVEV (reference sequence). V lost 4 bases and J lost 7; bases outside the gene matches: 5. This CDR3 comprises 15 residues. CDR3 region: CASSSGQGAEQPQHF. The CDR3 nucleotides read TGTGCCAGCAGTTCGGGACAGGGGGCAGAGCAGCCCCAGCATTTT.

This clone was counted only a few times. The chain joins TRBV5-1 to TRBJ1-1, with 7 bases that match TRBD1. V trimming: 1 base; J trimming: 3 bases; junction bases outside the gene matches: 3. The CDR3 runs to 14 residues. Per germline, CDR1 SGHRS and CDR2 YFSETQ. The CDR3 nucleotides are TGCGCCAGCAGCTTGACAGGGGCGGACACTGAAGCTTTCTTT. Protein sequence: CASSLTGADTEAFF.

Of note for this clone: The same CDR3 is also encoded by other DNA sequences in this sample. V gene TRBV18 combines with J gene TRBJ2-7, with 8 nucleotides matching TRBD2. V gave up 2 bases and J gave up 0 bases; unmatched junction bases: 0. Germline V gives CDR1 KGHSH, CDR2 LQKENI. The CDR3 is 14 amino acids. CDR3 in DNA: TGTGCCAGCTCACCAACTAGCGGCTCCTACGAGCAGTACTTC. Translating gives CASSPTSGSYEQYF.

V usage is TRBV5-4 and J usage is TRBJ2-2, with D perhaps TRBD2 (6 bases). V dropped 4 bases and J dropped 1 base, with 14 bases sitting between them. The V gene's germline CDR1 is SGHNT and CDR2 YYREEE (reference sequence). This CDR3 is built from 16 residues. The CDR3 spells CASSPEGLLNTGELFF. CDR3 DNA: TGTGCCAGCAGCCCAGAGGGACTTCTGAACACCGGGGAGCTGTTTTTT.

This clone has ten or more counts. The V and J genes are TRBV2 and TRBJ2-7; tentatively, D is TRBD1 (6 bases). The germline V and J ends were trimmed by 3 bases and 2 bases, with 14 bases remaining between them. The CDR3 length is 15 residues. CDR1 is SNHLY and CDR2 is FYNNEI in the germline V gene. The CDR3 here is CASSDRGTDTYEQYF. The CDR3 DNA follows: TGTGCCAGCAGTGATAGGGGGACCGACACCTACGAGCAGTACTTC.

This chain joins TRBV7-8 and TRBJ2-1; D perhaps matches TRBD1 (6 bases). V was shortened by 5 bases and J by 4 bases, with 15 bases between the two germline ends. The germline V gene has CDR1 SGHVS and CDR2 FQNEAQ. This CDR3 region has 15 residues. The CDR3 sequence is CASSAEGGFYNEQFF. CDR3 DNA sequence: TGTGCCAGCAGCGCGGAAGGGGGATTTTACAATGAGCAGTTCTTC.

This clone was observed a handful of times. The CDR3 reads CASSLAGGRYEQYF. CDR3 DNA sequence: TGTGCCAGCAGCTTGGCAGGGGGCAGGTACGAGCAGTACTTC. The genes are TRBV5-4 and TRBJ2-7; 8 nucleotides line up with TRBD1. V lost 0 bases and J lost 4; bases outside the gene matches: 3. This CDR3 spans 14 amino acids. CDR1 is SGHNT, CDR2 YYREEE, per germline (reference sequence).

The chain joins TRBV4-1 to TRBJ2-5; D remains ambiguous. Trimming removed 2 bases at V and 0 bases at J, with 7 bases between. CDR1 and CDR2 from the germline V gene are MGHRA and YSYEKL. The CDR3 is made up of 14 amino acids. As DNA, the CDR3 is TGCGCCAGCAGCCAACATCGGGACCAAGAGACCCAGTACTTC. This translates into CASSQHRDQETQYF.

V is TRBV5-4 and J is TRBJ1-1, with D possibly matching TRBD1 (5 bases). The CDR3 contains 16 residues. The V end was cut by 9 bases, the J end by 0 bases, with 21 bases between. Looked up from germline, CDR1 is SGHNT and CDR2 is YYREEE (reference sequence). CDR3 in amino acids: CATTVGQGGLNTEAFF. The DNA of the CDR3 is TGTGCCACCACGGTGGGGCAGGGAGGATTGAACACTGAAGCTTTCTTT.

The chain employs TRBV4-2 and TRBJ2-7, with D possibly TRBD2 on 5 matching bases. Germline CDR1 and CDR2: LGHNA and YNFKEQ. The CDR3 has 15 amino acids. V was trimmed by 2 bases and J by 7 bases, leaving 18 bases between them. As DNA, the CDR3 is TGTGCCAGCAGCCAAATGCTGACCGTATCGGGGGAGCAGTACTTC. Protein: CASSQMLTVSGEQYF.

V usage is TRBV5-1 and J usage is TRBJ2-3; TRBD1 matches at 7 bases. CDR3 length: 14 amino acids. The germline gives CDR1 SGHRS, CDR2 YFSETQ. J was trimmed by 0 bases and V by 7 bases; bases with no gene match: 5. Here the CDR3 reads CASDQQGSTDTQYF. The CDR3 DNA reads TGCGCCAGCGACCAACAGGGGAGCACAGATACGCAGTATTTT.

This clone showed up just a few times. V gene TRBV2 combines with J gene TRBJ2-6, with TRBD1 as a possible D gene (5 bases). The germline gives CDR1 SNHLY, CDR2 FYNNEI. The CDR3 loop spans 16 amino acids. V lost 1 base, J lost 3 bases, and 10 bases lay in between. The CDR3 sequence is CASSEEGFGGANVLTF. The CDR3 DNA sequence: TGTGCCAGCAGTGAAGAGGGGTTTGGTGGGGCCAACGTCCTGACTTTC. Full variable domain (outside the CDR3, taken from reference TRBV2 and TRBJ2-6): EPEVTQTPSHQVTQMGQEVILRCVPISNHLYFYWYRQILGQKVEFLVSFYNNEISEKSEIFDDQFSVERPDGSNFTLKIRSTKLEDSAMYFCASSEEGFGGANVLTFGAGSRLTVL.

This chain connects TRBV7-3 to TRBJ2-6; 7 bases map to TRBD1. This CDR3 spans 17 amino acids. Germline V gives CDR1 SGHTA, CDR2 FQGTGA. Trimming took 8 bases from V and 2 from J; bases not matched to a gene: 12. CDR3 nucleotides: TGTGCCAGCTGTCCCCGGGACAGCCCGACTGGGGCCAACGTCCTGACTTTC. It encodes CASCPRDSPTGANVLTF.

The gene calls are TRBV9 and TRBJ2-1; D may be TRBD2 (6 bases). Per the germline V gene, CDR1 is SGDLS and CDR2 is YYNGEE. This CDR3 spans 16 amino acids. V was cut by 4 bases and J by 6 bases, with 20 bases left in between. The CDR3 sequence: CASSQGPRGFSNEQFF. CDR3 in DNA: TGTGCCAGCAGCCAAGGCCCCCGGGGGTTCTCCAATGAGCAGTTCTTC.

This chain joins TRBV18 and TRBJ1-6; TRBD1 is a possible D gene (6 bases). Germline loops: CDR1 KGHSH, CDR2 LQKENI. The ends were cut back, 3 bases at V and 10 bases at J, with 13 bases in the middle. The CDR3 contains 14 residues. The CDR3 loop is CASSPGDTLSPLHF. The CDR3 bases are TGTGCCAGCTCACCTGGGGACACGCTATCACCCCTCCACTTT.